The 9 T cell receptor beta chains below were found in one sample sequenced in a study of T cell repertoires in cytomegalovirus infection (dated by TCRdb to between 2018 and 2021). Reading the label with the study, this specimen's treatment or condition is: in vitro stimulation with specific CMV peptide epitopes to enrich CMV-specific T cells. The sample was run on an Illumina HiSeq 1500. TCRdb ran its own pipeline on the public reads, namely fastp trimming at Q25 and MiXCR clone calling, and kept in-frame beta chains. Every entry covers one CDR3 protein and lists the most common genes and DNA from its rows. For this sample there are 700,000 to 900,000 distinct CDR3 sequences; 25% to 35% appear just once. Together, the top ten hold about 12% of the sample. These receptors lack a known antigen. Here the sequenced sample was cultured CD8+ T cells from PBMCs, taken from culture after CMV antigen stimulation. The source is a human donor in good health (CMV status not recorded). Some clones in this sample may be carry-over from other donors' samples.

As regards this clonotype: A read error may account for a junction end that differs from germline. The chain combines TRBV7-3 with TRBJ2-3; D may be TRBD2 (6 bases). This CDR3 is built from 15 residues. Germline V CDR1 and CDR2: SGHTA, FQGTGA. CDR3 nucleotide sequence: TGTGCCAGCAGCTTAGGGGGGTTCAACACAGATACGCTGTATTTT. Translating gives CASSLGGFNTDTLYF.

The V and J genes are TRBV9 and TRBJ1-2; no reliable D call. CDR1 and CDR2 (germline): SGDLS, YYNGEE. V dropped 3 bases and J dropped 4 bases, with 19 bases sitting between them. This CDR3 is 16 amino acids long. This CDR3 reads CASSASDPGVPYGYTF. The CDR3 DNA reads as TGTGCCAGCAGCGCTTCCGACCCGGGAGTCCCCTATGGCTACACCTTC.

The chain is built from TRBV10-3 and TRBJ1-1; TRBD1 might be the D (5 bases). The V and J ends lost 6 bases and 0 bases respectively, with 14 bases between them. CDR1 is ENHRY, CDR2 SYGVKD, per germline. CDR3 length equals 15 residues. Written as DNA, the CDR3 is TGTGCCATCAGACTGAAGTCGGACATGAACACTGAAGCTTTCTTT. Its translation: CAIRLKSDMNTEAFF.

V is TRBV6-6 and J is TRBJ2-3, with 9 bases that match TRBD2. The CDR3 has 13 amino acids. Germline CDR1 MNHNY, CDR2 SVGAGI (reference sequence). The trim removed 10 bases at V and 4 bases at J, leaving 6 bases unmatched. The DNA for the CDR3 is TGTGCCACCCCGGGACTAGCTTCAGATACGCAGTATTTT. It encodes CATPGLASDTQYF.

This clonotype was picked up a small number of times. The CDR3 DNA is TGTGCTAGTGGTTTGTACATGGGCGCGTTGGGGACCCAGTACTTC. Protein sequence: CASGLYMGALGTQYF. This sequence joins TRBV12-5 and TRBJ2-5; D call uncertain. Germline V gene lookup returns CDR1 LGHNT and CDR2 FRNRAP. V was pared by 2 bases and J by 7 bases, with 17 bases between. The CDR3 is made up of 15 amino acids.

The chain is built from TRBV27 and TRBJ2-3; 8 nucleotides line up with TRBD2. Germline CDR1 reads MNHEY; CDR2 reads SMNVEV (reference sequence). After removal of 5 bases from V and 2 bases from J, the junction contained 9 bases not matched to a gene. This CDR3 has 16 amino acids. CDR3 protein: CASSPSAGAFTDTQYF. DNA for the CDR3: TGTGCCAGCAGTCCCTCAGCGGGGGCCTTCACAGATACGCAGTATTTT.

This clonotype showed up many times. This rearrangement joins TRBV4-1 to TRBJ2-7; 8 bases map to TRBD1. J was trimmed by 4 bases and V by 0 bases; bases with no gene match: 2. Germline values: CDR1 MGHRA, CDR2 YSYEKL. This CDR3 spans 14 amino acids. The CDR3 here is CASSQEGQAYEQYF. CDR3 sequence (DNA): TGCGCCAGCAGCCAAGAGGGACAGGCTTACGAGCAGTACTTC.

Turning to this clonotype: This is likely a read error, given that the CDR3 carries no conserved phenylalanine or tryptophan at its end. It is unclear where the CDR3 begins or ends on the DNA, so no DNA is shown, and the CDR3 is as TCRdb lists it. This chain uses TRBV6-2 or TRBV6-3 with TRBJ1-2; the table assigns TRBD1, which was not confirmed against the DNA. CDR1 and CDR2 from the germline V gene are MNHEY and SVGEGT. With termini counted, the CDR3 has 18 amino acids. This chain's CDR3 is CASSYPIKGGFEGVGTGL.

The rearrangement joins TRBV6-2 or TRBV6-3 to TRBJ2-7; no definite D call. Trimming took 6 bases from V and 9 from J, leaving 18 bases between them. CDR3 length equals 13 residues. Germline V gene data show CDR1 as MNHEY and CDR2 as SVGEGT. The CDR3 here is CASSRARANGQYF. CDR3 bases: TGTGCCAGCAGCCGGGCAAGGGCAAACGGGCAGTACTTC.